The sequence of this T cell receptor beta chain was determined in a study of blood T cell repertoires in COVID-19. This CDR3 contains 10 residues. Sequencing was performed with immunoSEQ multiplex PCR; in TCRdb, only in-frame clones are kept and a portion is missing. The data contain roughly 120,000 clones, around four fifths of them seen just once; the ten biggest clones take up about an eighth. This receptor was identified in a human donor in a cohort sampled during active COVID-19. V is TRBV21-1 and J is TRBJ2-7; the D call in the table, TRBD2, was not verified against the DNA. TRBV21-1 corresponds to a pseudogene. The sequencing input was peripheral blood. The CDR3: CAILVYEQYF. CDR3 DNA: TGTGCCATCCTCGTCTACGAGCAGTACTTC.